The 25 T cell receptor beta chains below all came from one sample that was sequenced in a study of T cells in Graves' hyperthyroidism and ophthalmopathy. Amplified TCR beta CDR3 regions came from RNA transcripts. A first-round RT-PCR of the TCR CDR3 used the HTBI primer set. TCRdb analysed the multiplex PCR reads with MiXCR anew, one entry per CDR3 protein. The sample holds under 350,000 distinct CDR3 sequences, about a sixth seen once. The sequencing input was blood. The receptor source for this set is a woman aged 60-75 years with Graves' ophthalmopathy.

The CDR3 loop reads CASSSSKAPTGTQYF. The CDR3 nucleotides are TGTGCCAGCAGCTCCTCTAAGGCCCCAACGGGGACCCAGTACTTC. V gene TRBV7-9 combines with J gene TRBJ2-5; D call uncertain. Germline values: CDR1 SEHNR, CDR2 FQNEAQ (reference sequence). V was clipped by 4 bases and J by 7 bases, with 19 bases between them. The CDR3 has 15 residues. The variable domain in full, completed from reference TRBV7-9 and TRBJ2-5, reads DTGVSQNPRHKITKRGQNVTFRCDPISEHNRLYWYRQTLGQGPEFLTYFQNEAQLEKSRLLSDRFSAERPKGSFSTLEIQRTEQGDSAMYLCASSSSKAPTGTQYFGPGTRLLVL.

This clonotype was observed at least ten times. The chain uses TRBV6-1 and TRBJ1-1, with D maybe TRBD1 (5 bases). V dropped 7 bases and J dropped 3 bases, with 15 bases sitting between them. The CDR3 consists of 14 residues. Per germline, CDR1 MNHNS and CDR2 SASEGT. The CDR3 DNA reads as TGTGCCAGCATCCTCAGGGATCCCGACACTGAAGCTTTCTTT. This codes for CASILRDPDTEAFF.

This clonotype has at least ten counts. This chain connects TRBV20-1 to TRBJ2-5; 7 bases map to TRBD1. The CDR3 runs 14 residues. Germline assignment: CDR1 DFQATT and CDR2 SNEGSKA (reference sequence). V lost 1 base and J lost 4; bases outside the gene matches: 6. The CDR3 region is CSARADRVRETQYF. The CDR3 DNA follows: TGCAGTGCTAGAGCCGACAGGGTCAGAGAGACCCAGTACTTC.

This clonotype was detected only a few times. This chain connects TRBV28 to TRBJ1-4; D unclear. Germline V gene sequence: CDR1 MDHEN, CDR2 SYDVKM. V was pared by 2 bases and J by 4 bases, with 8 bases between. The CDR3 contains 14 residues. The CDR3 spells CASSLVFINEKLFF. DNA of the CDR3: TGTGCCAGCAGTTTAGTTTTTATTAATGAAAAACTGTTTTTT.

This clonotype has a count of ten or more. The chain joins TRBV7-2 to TRBJ2-3; 12 nucleotides match TRBD2. Looked up from germline, CDR1 is SGHTA and CDR2 is FQGNSA. The CDR3 runs to 16 residues. Trimming removed 6 bases from V and 1 base from J; junction bases left unmatched: 5. The CDR3 here is CASRPRLAGGTDTQYF. The CDR3 nucleotides read TGTGCCAGCAGACCCAGACTAGCGGGGGGCACAGATACGCAGTATTTT.

This clonotype appeared a few times. The J gene is TRBJ2-2, the V gene TRBV2; weak D call: TRBD2 (6 bases). V dropped 4 bases and J dropped 2 bases, with 11 bases sitting between them. Germline V lookup: CDR1 SNHLY, CDR2 FYNNEI. The CDR3 has 15 residues. The CDR3 spells CASSAWEVNTGELFF. The CDR3 region has the DNA TGTGCCAGCAGTGCGTGGGAGGTTAACACCGGGGAGCTGTTTTTT.

This clonotype was recorded at least ten times. The chain recombines TRBV7-2 with TRBJ2-3; D gene unclear. Germline CDR1 reads SGHTA; CDR2 reads FQGNSA. This CDR3 spans 13 amino acids. The V and J ends lost 0 bases and 3 bases respectively, with 4 bases between them. CDR3 nucleotides: TGTGCCAGCAGCTTAGCGTTTACAGATACGCAGTATTTT. As protein: CASSLAFTDTQYF.

The sample holds a few counts of this clonotype. The chain is built from TRBV20-1 and TRBJ2-5; 7 nucleotides agree with TRBD1. The V gene's germline CDR1 is DFQATT and CDR2 SNEGSKA (reference sequence). The J segment lost 0 bases and the V segment lost 3 bases, leaving 4 bases of the junction unmatched. The CDR3 extends over 14 amino acids. The CDR3 loop is CSASGDRDQETQYF. The CDR3 nucleotides are TGCAGTGCTAGTGGTGACAGGGACCAAGAGACCCAGTACTTC.

In this sample, this clonotype turned up many times. The chain employs TRBV7-2 and TRBJ1-2, with D possibly TRBD1 on 6 matching bases. V was clipped by 5 bases and J by 7 bases, with 14 bases between them. Germline lookup yields CDR1 SGHTA and CDR2 FQGNSA. There are 13 residues in the CDR3. DNA of the CDR3: TGTGCCAGCAGCCAGTCAGGGGCTGGTGGCTACACCTTC. It translates to CASSQSGAGGYTF.

The table lists this clonotype with many counts. The genes are TRBV12-3 or TRBV12-4 and TRBJ1-5; 10 bases match TRBD1. V trimming: 6 bases; J trimming: 5 bases; junction bases outside the gene matches: 4. There are 14 residues in the CDR3. The CDR3 spells CASRETGGHQPQHF. The CDR3 bases are TGTGCCAGCAGGGAGACAGGGGGCCATCAGCCCCAGCATTTT.

This clonotype was counted ten times or more. The J gene is TRBJ2-3, the V gene TRBV20-1; 10 bases agree with TRBD2. Germline-derived CDR1 and CDR2 are DFQATT and SNEGSKA (reference sequence). V dropped 1 base and J dropped 5; count of bases not matched to a gene: 12. The CDR3 has 17 amino acids. In DNA, the CDR3 is TGCAGTGCTAGAGGGCTAGCGGGGGCCGGAGTTGGAGATACGCAGTATTTT. Protein sequence: CSARGLAGAGVGDTQYF.

This clonotype was counted at least ten times. This chain uses TRBV15 with TRBJ2-3; 11 bases match TRBD2. Trimming took 1 base from V and 4 from J; bases not matched to a gene: 10. CDR1 is LNHNV, CDR2 YYDKDF, per germline (reference sequence). The CDR3 length is 18 residues. The CDR3: CATSRGGLAGGIPDTQYF. CDR3 in DNA: TGTGCCACCAGCAGAGGGGGGCTAGCGGGAGGAATACCAGATACGCAGTATTTT.

This clonotype has just a few counts. A junction end diverges from the germline sequence, so it may reflect a read error. This chain uses TRBV9 with TRBJ2-7; 10 bases map to TRBD1. There are 15 residues in the CDR3. Germline CDR1 reads SGDLS; CDR2 reads YYNGEE. The CDR3 protein is CASSHRTGGSYEQYF. In nucleotides, the CDR3 is TGCGCCAGCAGCCACAGGACAGGGGGGTCCTACGAGCAGTACTTC.

This clonotype has more than one count but fewer than ten. The rearrangement joins TRBV29-1 to TRBJ2-7, with TRBD2 identical over 9 bases. The CDR3 has 17 residues. J was trimmed by 1 base and V by 6 bases; bases with no gene match: 16. CDR1 SQVTM and CDR2 ANQGSEA come from the germline V gene. CDR3 in DNA: TGCAGCGTCCTCCTTTCATTAGCGGGAGTACCTTCCTACGAGCAGTACTTC. It encodes CSVLLSLAGVPSYEQYF.

The chain combines TRBV6-1 with TRBJ2-7, with D perhaps matching TRBD2 (6 bases). The germline V gene encodes CDR1 MNHNS and CDR2 SASEGT. The CDR3 totals 15 residues. Trimming removed 5 bases from V and 3 bases from J, with 17 bases in between. CDR3 nucleotides: TGTGCCAGCAGTCAGGCTATAGCGGAGGTCTACGAGCAGTACTTC. Translation gives CASSQAIAEVYEQYF.

The chain recombines TRBV3-1 with TRBJ1-4; 10 bases map to TRBD1. Trimming at V came to 3 bases and at J to 8 bases, leaving 6 bases not matched to a gene. Germline CDR1 reads LGHDT; CDR2 reads YNNKEL (reference sequence). CDR3 length equals 15 residues. The CDR3 nucleotides read TGTGCCAGCAGCCACACGGGACAGGGGCACGAAAAACTGTTTTTT. Translating it yields CASSHTGQGHEKLFF.

This clonotype was seen at least ten times. CDR3 region: CASSRSEGLYEQYF. CDR3 coding DNA: TGTGCCAGCAGTAGGAGCGAAGGGCTCTACGAGCAGTACTTC. The chain couples TRBV27 to TRBJ2-7; D is uncertain. The CDR3 is 14 residues long. Germline values: CDR1 MNHEY, CDR2 SMNVEV (reference sequence). The V end was cut by 5 bases, the J end by 3 bases, with 14 bases between.

The chain couples TRBV29-1 to TRBJ2-3; a possible D gene is TRBD1 (5 bases). The CDR3 has 14 amino acids. V lost 0 bases and J lost 2, with 9 bases in between. CDR1 SQVTM and CDR2 ANQGSEA come from the germline V gene. The CDR3 loop reads CSVEEQDPTDTQYF. CDR3 nucleotides: TGCAGCGTTGAAGAACAGGATCCCACAGATACGCAGTATTTT.

This clonotype has a count of ten or more. The chain uses TRBV11-1 and TRBJ2-7; 7 nucleotides line up with TRBD2. Germline CDR1 reads SGHAT; CDR2 reads FQDESV (reference sequence). The CDR3 covers 17 residues. V was pared by 1 base and J by 2 bases, with 11 bases of the junction left unmatched. CDR3 nucleotides: TGTGCCAGCAGCTTAGGGACCTTCAGCGGGGCTCCCTACGAGCAGTACTTC. Translation gives CASSLGTFSGAPYEQYF.

This clonotype appeared many times. The V call is TRBV7-9, the J call TRBJ2-4, with a weak D call TRBD2 (6 bases). V lost 2 bases and J lost 5, with 10 bases in between. Looked up from germline, CDR1 is SEHNR and CDR2 is FQNEAQ (reference sequence). The CDR3 contains 14 residues. The CDR3 region is CASSLIPGENIQYF. The CDR3 DNA is TGTGCCAGCAGCTTAATACCGGGAGAAAACATTCAGTACTTC. The full variable domain, in which reference TRBV7-9 and TRBJ2-4 provide the parts outside the CDR3, is DTGVSQNPRHKITKRGQNVTFRCDPISEHNRLYWYRQTLGQGPEFLTYFQNEAQLEKSRLLSDRFSAERPKGSFSTLEIQRTEQGDSAMYLCASSLIPGENIQYFGAGTRLSVL.

This rearrangement joins TRBV4-2 to TRBJ1-1; D gene uncertain. CDR3 length: 12 residues. Germline-derived CDR1 and CDR2 are LGHNA and YNFKEQ. The V gene lost 1 base and the J gene lost 5 bases, with 5 bases spanning the gap. CDR3 protein: CASSQVITEAFF. The CDR3 DNA sequence: TGTGCCAGCAGCCAAGTGATAACTGAAGCTTTCTTT.

The chain has TRBV6-1 and TRBJ2-5, with a weak D call TRBD2 (5 bases). V was clipped by 6 bases and J by 5 bases, with 22 bases between them. This CDR3 has 16 residues. Germline V gene data show CDR1 as MNHNS and CDR2 as SASEGT. The DNA of the CDR3 is TGTGCCAGCAGCTTTACCCGGGATCCTACGGGGGAGACCCAGTACTTC. Translating it yields CASSFTRDPTGETQYF.

This chain links TRBV29-1 with TRBJ2-5; D uncertain. Trimming took off 1 base at V and 3 bases at J, with 9 bases between the two ends. Germline loops: CDR1 SQVTM, CDR2 ANQGSEA. The CDR3 extends over 13 amino acids. CDR3 nucleotide sequence: TGCAGCGTTGAAGCCTGGGTAAAAGAGACCCAGTACTTC. This encodes CSVEAWVKETQYF.

There are many counts of this clonotype. This chain connects TRBV7-2 to TRBJ1-2, with TRBD1 matching 11 bases. The length of the CDR3 is 16 residues. In germline, CDR1 is SGHTA, CDR2 FQGNSA. J gave up 5 bases and V 1 base, and 6 bases lay outside the gene matches. The CDR3 loop is CASSLGTGGTGYGYTF. CDR3 in DNA: TGTGCCAGCAGCTTAGGGACAGGGGGCACGGGGTATGGCTACACCTTC.

A few counts support this clonotype. As DNA, the CDR3 is TGTGCCAGCAGACTTGGGGCGACCCCCTACAATGAGCAGTTCTTC. Encoded protein: CASRLGATPYNEQFF. The chain carries TRBV13 and TRBJ2-1, with a tentative D call TRBD1 (5 bases). Trimming cost V 6 bases and J 2 bases, with 14 bases left between them. CDR3 length: 15 residues. The germline CDR1 and CDR2 sequences are PRHDT and FYEKMQ (reference sequence).